The clone carrying this TCR beta chain was seen only a few times. CDR3 length: 15 residues. Unmatched junction bases numbered 2, after V lost 6 bases and J lost 0 bases. CDR1 is MNHEY, CDR2 SVGAGI, per germline. The entry originates in a study of cytomegalovirus exposure and HLA in healthy donors. It was with 60 Vbeta and 13 Jbeta primers that the PCR ran. Repertoires were generated with immunoSEQ multiplex PCR, while TCRdb's copy carries only in-frame clones and drops some. This sample has 150,000 to 200,000 clones, with approximately 75% found just once. Input material: PBMCs. The rearrangement uses TRBV6-5 and TRBJ2-6; TRBD1 aligns across 7 bases. This TCR derives from a woman aged 18-35 years in good health and CMV-seronegative. As DNA, the CDR3 is TGTGCCAGCAGCCGGACAGGCTCTGGGGCCAACGTCCTGACTTTC. It translates to CASSRTGSGANVLTF.